This T cell receptor (beta chain) was captured by sequencing in a study of graft-versus-host responses after intestinal transplantation. About the study: Recipients had transplants, and these were multivisceral, liver-intestinal, or isolated intestinal. Every one of the recipients received anti-thymocyte globulin induction and afterwards took tacrolimus and steroids for around three years.

V lost 4 bases and J lost 2, with 13 bases in between. The CDR3 spans 15 residues. The V gene's germline CDR1 is SGHTA and CDR2 FQGTGA. Study-level results: Among recipient marrow samples, GvH clones were found; some appeared first in ileum or blood.

Concerning this clone: The antigen is undetermined.

Profiling relied on immunoSEQ multiplex PCR, and the TCRdb table lists in-frame clones only, not all of them. Among fewer than 95,000 clones listed, approximately 94% were seen once. The sequence derives from a human donor who was the organ donor for an intestinal transplant. The V call is TRBV7-3, the J call TRBJ2-3; D is possibly TRBD1 or TRBD2 (5 bases each). The sequencing here drew on unstimulated CD4+ T cells sorted from spleen or lymph node cells, taken before transplant. CDR3 coding DNA: TGTGCCAGCAGCTCCACCGGGACCCTCACAGATACGCAGTATTTT. This codes for CASSSTGTLTDTQYF.